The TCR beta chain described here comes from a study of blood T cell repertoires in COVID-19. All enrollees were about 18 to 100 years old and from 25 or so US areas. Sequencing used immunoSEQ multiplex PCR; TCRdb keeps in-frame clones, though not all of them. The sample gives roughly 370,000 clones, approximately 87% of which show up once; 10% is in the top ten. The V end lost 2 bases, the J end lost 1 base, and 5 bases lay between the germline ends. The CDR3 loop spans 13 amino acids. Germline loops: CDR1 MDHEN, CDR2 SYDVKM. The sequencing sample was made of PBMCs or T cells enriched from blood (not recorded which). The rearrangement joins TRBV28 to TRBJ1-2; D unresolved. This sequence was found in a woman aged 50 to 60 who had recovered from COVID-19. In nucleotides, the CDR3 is TGTGCCAGCAGTTTACCCAGTAACTATGGCTACACCTTC. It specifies CASSLPSNYGYTF.